The clone carrying this T cell receptor (beta chain) was picked up a small number of times. This entry comes from a study of blood T cell repertoires in COVID-19. Turning to the study itself: The analysed material was cDNA or gDNA that came from T cells, B-cell-depleted T cells, or PBMCs.

Authors' methods: Counts of nucleated cells, estimated from reference gene primer amplification, were obtained. Clones were sequenced by immunoSEQ multiplex PCR, and TCRdb holds only the in-frame ones, with some missing. V and J calls and clone size are as listed in that table; D and trimming were resolved from the DNA. The sample includes approximately 330,000 clones, approximately 90% seen only once; the top ten take approximately 4%. This TCR derives from a woman aged 45-65 years with active or convalescent COVID-19. The sequencing input was peripheral blood.

The CDR3 loop is CASSSAGDSTGELFF. The CDR3 coding sequence is TGTGCCAGCAGTTCTGCGGGAGATAGCACCGGGGAGCTGTTTTTT. The rearrangement joins TRBV6-2 or TRBV6-3 to TRBJ2-2; 7 nucleotides match TRBD2. Germline CDR1 reads MNHEY; CDR2 reads SVGEGT. The trim removed 4 bases at V and 4 bases at J, leaving 6 bases unmatched. This CDR3 contains 15 residues.